The sequence of this T cell receptor (beta chain) was determined in a study of Tregs in tolerant kidney transplant recipients. The overall study: Related graft donors supplied nonmyeloablative bone marrow transplants, and mixed chimerism was transient. Study conclusions and caveats: This study did not directly address biological reproducibility. For some patients, primers changed over time, blocking nucleotide-level comparison. Few patients were studied, so findings need validation in larger groups.

Details on this clone: As yet, its antigen is unknown.

The CDR3 runs 14 residues. After removal of 6 bases from V and 6 bases from J, the junction contained 4 bases not matched to a gene. The germline gives CDR1 ENHRY, CDR2 SYGVKD. Libraries were prepared by immunoSEQ multiplex PCR; TCRdb keeps only in-frame clonotypes and omits some of them. This repertoire shows about 69,000 clones, roughly nine tenths found once; its top ten account for around 0.4%. The TCR originated in a human donor who received a combined kidney and bone marrow transplant. Sequencing used CD4+ T cells from blood, obtained before the transplant. The rearrangement joins TRBV10-3 to TRBJ2-3; 12 nucleotides line up with TRBD1. CDR3 residues: CAISRDRGPDTQYF. The CDR3 DNA reads as TGTGCCATCAGCCGGGACAGGGGGCCGGATACGCAGTATTTT.